What follows are 22 T cell receptor beta chains derived from one specimen sequenced in a study of T cell responses to AZD1222 COVID-19 vaccine. The method was immunoSEQ multiplex PCR; TCRdb's version includes in-frame clones alone and lacks a portion of them. The data contain approximately 100,000 clones, around nine tenths of them singletons. The sample in question was peripheral blood, obtained 28 days after the second dose of the MenACWY control vaccine. These receptors were obtained from an adult who received the MenACWY meningococcal vaccine as a control.

This rearrangement joins TRBV5-5 to TRBJ1-2; maybe TRBD1 (5 bases). The germline CDR1 and CDR2 sequences are SGHKS and YYEKEE (reference sequence). Trimming cost V 0 bases and J 5 bases, with 17 bases left between them. CDR3 length equals 16 residues. In nucleotides, the CDR3 is TGTGCCAGCAGCTTGGGGTTGGGGGTCAGTTTTTATGGCTACACCTTC. Residues: CASSLGLGVSFYGYTF.

The rearrangement uses TRBV19 and TRBJ2-2; no firm D call. V was pared by 5 bases and J by 7 bases, with 11 bases between. The germline V gene has CDR1 LNHDA and CDR2 SQIVND (reference sequence). This CDR3 has 13 amino acids. The CDR3 sequence: CASSARVVGELFF. Written as DNA, the CDR3 is TGTGCCAGTAGTGCCCGGGTAGTCGGGGAGCTGTTTTTT.

J is TRBJ2-7 and V is TRBV6-5; D might be TRBD1 (6 bases). V lost 4 bases to trimming and J lost 2 bases, with 12 bases between them. The germline V gene encodes CDR1 MNHEY and CDR2 SVGAGI. There are 14 residues in the CDR3. CDR3 sequence (DNA): TGTGCCAGCAGTTCAGCACGACAGGCCTACGAGCAGTACTTC. Protein product: CASSSARQAYEQYF.

This clone was counted a few times. The V and J genes are TRBV9 and TRBJ2-3; 8 nucleotides align to TRBD1. Germline trimming cut 4 bases from V and 1 base from J; bases unmatched to any gene: 8. The CDR3 runs to 16 residues. CDR1 is SGDLS and CDR2 is YYNGEE in the germline V gene. CDR3 sequence reads: CASSTRGQVGTDTQYF. The CDR3 coding sequence is TGTGCCAGCAGCACCAGGGGGCAGGTTGGCACAGATACGCAGTATTTT.

This chain joins TRBV7-9 and TRBJ2-7, with TRBD1 matching 7 bases. This CDR3 has 13 residues. V dropped 5 bases and J dropped 6; count of bases not matched to a gene: 7. Germline values: CDR1 SEHNR, CDR2 FQNEAQ (reference sequence). The CDR3 is CASSRQGSGEQYF. CDR3 sequence (DNA): TGTGCCAGCAGCCGACAGGGTTCAGGCGAGCAGTACTTC.

This clone was observed a handful of times. This rearrangement joins TRBV3-1 (or the pseudogene TRBV3-2) to TRBJ1-2, with unresolved D. Germline V CDR1 and CDR2: LGHDT, YNNKEL (reference sequence). V lost 2 bases and J lost 5, with 15 bases in between. CDR3 size: 15 residues. The CDR3 DNA reads as TGTGCCAGCAGCCAAAGACAAGTCGGAGGTTATGGCTACACCTTC. Translated, it gives CASSQRQVGGYGYTF.

V usage is TRBV2 and J usage is TRBJ1-2; 7 bases match TRBD1. CDR1 and CDR2 from the germline V gene are SNHLY and FYNNEI. V shed 4 bases and J 3 bases; nucleotides not matched to a gene: 2. The CDR3 totals 13 residues. The CDR3 nucleotides are TGTGCCAGCAGTGGACAGGGTCACTATGGCTACACCTTC. Encoded protein: CASSGQGHYGYTF.

In its sample, this clone was seen a few times. The gene calls are TRBV12-3 or TRBV12-4 and TRBJ1-1, with D uncertain. CDR3 length: 13 amino acids. V was cut by 3 bases and J by 2 bases, with 7 bases left in between. CDR3 amino acids: CASSFNPNTEAFF. CDR3 DNA: TGTGCCAGCAGTTTCAACCCTAACACTGAAGCTTTCTTT.

V and J are TRBV7-2 and TRBJ2-3; 10 nucleotides match TRBD2. The V gene end was trimmed by 4 bases and the J gene end by 4 bases; junction bases not matched to a gene: 8. The CDR3 sequence is 16 residues long. Germline-derived CDR1 and CDR2 are SGHTA and FQGNSA. CDR3 sequence reads: CASSSRVSGGPDTQYF. As DNA, the CDR3 is TGTGCCAGCAGCTCGAGAGTTAGCGGGGGGCCAGATACGCAGTATTTT.

The CDR3 DNA is TGTGCCAGCATCGCGGGGAATCCACCCCTCCACTTT. Translated, it gives CASIAGNPPLHF. This rearrangement joins TRBV28 to TRBJ1-6; D not certain. From germline, CDR1 is MDHEN and CDR2 SYDVKM. The CDR3 sequence is 12 residues long. Trimming pared 7 bases from V and 11 bases from J, leaving 12 bases between.

This chain connects TRBV3-1 (or the pseudogene TRBV3-2) to TRBJ1-4; D uncertain. CDR3 length: 15 residues. Trimming stripped 2 bases from V and 7 bases from J, with 14 bases between. Germline V CDR1 and CDR2: LGHDT, YNNKEL (reference sequence). The CDR3 reads CASSQFGPVGEKLFF. The CDR3 bases are TGTGCCAGCAGCCAATTTGGCCCAGTAGGTGAAAAACTGTTTTTT.

This rearrangement joins TRBV30 to TRBJ1-6; weak D call: TRBD1 (5 bases). With 2 bases removed from V and 0 bases from J, the gap between germline ends came to 11 bases. Germline CDR1 and CDR2: GTSNPN and SVGIG (reference sequence). The CDR3 spans 16 residues. The CDR3 loop reads CAWSRRGNSYNSPLHF. The CDR3 DNA sequence: TGTGCCTGGAGTCGCCGGGGGAACTCCTATAATTCACCCCTCCACTTT.

The V and J genes are TRBV6-5 and TRBJ2-7; 7 bases align to TRBD1. From germline, CDR1 is MNHEY and CDR2 SVGAGI. The ends lost 7 bases at V and 2 bases at J; junction bases unmatched: 5. This CDR3 spans 13 amino acids. The CDR3 DNA reads TGTGCCAGCACTTTGCAGGGGGCCTACGAGCAGTACTTC. Translation: CASTLQGAYEQYF.

The J gene is TRBJ2-7, the V gene TRBV5-4, with a weak D call TRBD1 (6 bases). The CDR3 runs to 17 residues. Germline assignment: CDR1 SGHNT and CDR2 YYREEE (reference sequence). Deletions cut 3 bases from V and 0 bases from J, with 19 bases between. The CDR3 reads CASSSTTLTGPSYEQYF. Here the CDR3 DNA reads TGTGCCAGCAGCTCGACTACCCTGACAGGACCCTCCTACGAGCAGTACTTC.

Here the CDR3 reads CASSSPRVGKAFF. The CDR3 DNA sequence: TGTGCCAGCAGCTCCCCTAGAGTTGGGAAAGCTTTCTTT. V gene TRBV11-3 combines with J gene TRBJ1-1, with unresolved D. Per the germline V gene, CDR1 is SGHNT and CDR2 is YENEEA. The V end lost 4 bases, the J end lost 9 bases, and 15 bases lay between the germline ends. The CDR3 has 13 amino acids.

This clone was recorded only once. The chain employs TRBV27 and TRBJ2-1; no reliable D call. CDR1 is MNHEY, CDR2 SMNVEV, per germline (reference sequence). The CDR3 runs to 16 residues. The ends were cut back, 5 bases at V and 1 base at J, with 15 bases in the middle. CDR3 region: CASSPRPPYSYNEQFF. CDR3 bases: TGTGCCAGCAGTCCCCGCCCGCCTTATTCCTACAATGAGCAGTTCTTC.

This rearrangement joins TRBV3-1 (or the pseudogene TRBV3-2) to TRBJ1-2, with D perhaps TRBD1 (5 bases). The CDR3 runs 11 residues. The ends were cut back, 4 bases at V and 7 bases at J, with 7 bases in the middle. Germline V gene data show CDR1 as LGHDT and CDR2 as YNNKEL (reference sequence). The CDR3 reads CASSRGGGYTF. The CDR3, as DNA: TGTGCCAGCAGCCGGGGGGGTGGCTACACCTTC.

This clone was seen a few times. The V gene is TRBV28, the J gene TRBJ2-5, with 8 bases that match TRBD1. CDR1 and CDR2 (germline): MDHEN, SYDVKM. With V trimmed by 6 bases and J by 1 base, 13 bases remained unmatched. This CDR3 has 17 residues. The CDR3 spells CASSPSRADRAQETQYF. The CDR3 region has the DNA TGTGCCAGCAGCCCATCAAGAGCGGACAGGGCCCAAGAGACCCAGTACTTC.

In DNA form, the CDR3 reads TGTGCCACCGCCAGAGGGCAATTCACCGGGGAGCTGTTTTTT. This encodes CATARGQFTGELFF. The genes are TRBV6-5 and TRBJ2-2, with a possible D match to TRBD2 (5 bases). This CDR3 comprises 14 residues. Germline CDR1 is MNHEY and CDR2 is SVGAGI. The V end lost 10 bases, the J end lost 4 bases, and 16 bases lay between the germline ends.

The V and J genes are TRBV30 and TRBJ1-3; weak D call: TRBD1 (6 bases). Looked up from germline, CDR1 is GTSNPN and CDR2 is SVGIG (reference sequence). The germline V and J ends were trimmed by 1 base and 5 bases, with 12 bases remaining between them. The CDR3 spans 14 residues. The CDR3, as DNA: TGTGCCTGGAGTGGGACAGAGGGAAGAAACACCATATATTTT. Amino acids: CAWSGTEGRNTIYF. Supplemented by reference TRBV30 and TRBJ1-3, the full variable domain reads SQTIHQWPATLVQPVGSPLSLECTVEGTSNPNLYWYRQAAGRGLQLLFYSVGIGQISSEVPQNLSASRPQDRQFILSSKKLLLSDSGFYLCAWSGTEGRNTIYFGEGSWLTVV.

The chain is built from TRBV2 and TRBJ1-6; D remains unclear. The CDR3 has 12 residues. Looked up from germline, CDR1 is SNHLY and CDR2 is FYNNEI. V lost 7 bases and J lost 5, with 6 bases in between. CDR3 DNA sequence: TGTGCCAGCAAACAAAATAATTCACCCCTCCACTTT. It is translated as CASKQNNSPLHF.

This clone was seen a single time. The V and J genes are TRBV5-5 and TRBJ2-7; D is unresolved. The CDR3 covers 14 residues. V was shortened by 0 bases and J by 0 bases, with 7 bases between the two germline ends. CDR1 and CDR2 from the germline V gene are SGHKS and YYEKEE (reference sequence). CDR3 amino acids: CASSLDPASYEQYF. The DNA of the CDR3 is TGTGCCAGCAGCTTGGACCCAGCCTCCTACGAGCAGTACTTC.